Following are 28 T cell receptor beta chains from one sample sequenced in a study of blood T cell repertoires in COVID-19. Sequencing was performed with immunoSEQ multiplex PCR; in TCRdb, only in-frame clones are kept and a portion is missing. This sample has around 270,000 clones, with 70% to 90% found just once. The specimen was peripheral blood. These receptors all come from a woman aged 50 to 60 with acute or convalescent COVID-19.

The CDR3, as DNA: TGTGCCAGCAGCGTGAACCGGGACAGGGAGGAGGGCTACACCTTC. It translates to CASSVNRDREEGYTF. This chain connects TRBV9 to TRBJ1-2; 9 bases map to TRBD1. CDR1 SGDLS and CDR2 YYNGEE come from the germline V gene. V shed 2 bases and J 8 bases; nucleotides not matched to a gene: 10. This CDR3 is 15 amino acids long.

A few counts support this clone. The chain uses TRBV7-9 and TRBJ1-2; tentatively, D is TRBD1 (6 bases). The CDR3 spans 13 residues. From germline, CDR1 is SEHNR and CDR2 FQNEAQ (reference sequence). Trimming stripped 3 bases from V and 5 bases from J, with 10 bases between. The CDR3 protein is CASSLRTAYGYTF. The CDR3 DNA reads as TGTGCCAGCAGCTTGAGGACAGCATATGGCTACACCTTC.

This clone is a singleton in its sample. The CDR3: CASSLVSYGQEAFF. CDR3 sequence (DNA): TGTGCCAGCAGCTTAGTATCATATGGACAGGAAGCTTTCTTT. This chain links TRBV7-2 with TRBJ1-1, with D possibly matching TRBD1 (6 bases). Germline CDR1 is SGHTA and CDR2 is FQGNSA. The CDR3 runs to 14 residues. V was clipped by 1 base and J by 8 bases, with 14 bases between them.

V and J are TRBV28 and TRBJ1-5, with a possible D match to TRBD1 (6 bases). V was clipped by 6 bases and J by 2 bases, with 14 bases between them. The germline V gene has CDR1 MDHEN and CDR2 SYDVKM. This CDR3 contains 15 residues. As DNA, the CDR3 is TGTGCCAGCAGACCCCAGGGGCATGGCAATCAGCCCCAGCATTTT. It codes for CASRPQGHGNQPQHF.

In its sample, this clone was seen once. This chain joins TRBV7-2 and TRBJ2-3; TRBD2 aligns across 8 bases. This CDR3 comprises 16 residues. V was clipped by 6 bases and J by 3 bases; unmatched bases: 11. Germline values: CDR1 SGHTA, CDR2 FQGNSA. CDR3 sequence: CASSPRAGAGTDTQYF. CDR3 DNA sequence: TGTGCCAGCAGTCCGCGAGCGGGAGCGGGAACAGATACGCAGTATTTT.

The rearrangement links TRBV7-3 to TRBJ2-1; 8 nucleotides agree with TRBD1. The CDR3 consists of 15 residues. J was trimmed by 9 bases and V by 5 bases; bases with no gene match: 12. Germline loops: CDR1 SGHTA, CDR2 FQGTGA. The CDR3 reads CASSPSPGQGAEQFF. For the CDR3, the DNA is TGTGCCAGCAGCCCTTCCCCCGGACAGGGTGCTGAGCAGTTCTTC.

The chain recombines TRBV9 with TRBJ2-5; 7 nucleotides align to TRBD1. The CDR3 is 14 amino acids. The V gene end was trimmed by 6 bases and the J gene end by 5 bases; junction bases not matched to a gene: 10. CDR1 is SGDLS and CDR2 is YYNGEE in the germline V gene. The CDR3, as DNA: TGTGCCAGCAACATTAGGGGGCAGGGGGAGACCCAGTACTTC. Its protein is CASNIRGQGETQYF.

This chain connects TRBV2 to TRBJ2-7, with D possibly TRBD1 on 6 matching bases. The CDR3 loop spans 15 amino acids. V gave up 7 bases and J gave up 5 bases, with 21 bases separating them. Germline V gene data show CDR1 as SNHLY and CDR2 as FYNNEI. The DNA for the CDR3 is TGTGCCAGCACTAAGGGGACAACCGGGGCCAACGAGCAGTACTTC. It translates to CASTKGTTGANEQYF.

The V and J genes are TRBV20-1 and TRBJ1-5; D is unresolved. Germline-derived CDR1 and CDR2 are DFQATT and SNEGSKA (reference sequence). V lost 6 bases and J 11 bases, leaving 14 bases between the germline ends. This CDR3 spans 11 amino acids. CDR3 DNA: TGCAGTGCCCCGCGCTTCGGAGCCCAGCATTTT. Its translation: CSAPRFGAQHF.

This chain uses TRBV6-1 with TRBJ2-7, with 9 bases aligning to TRBD1. This CDR3 spans 15 amino acids. Looked up from germline, CDR1 is MNHNS and CDR2 is SASEGT. Germline trimming cut 1 base from V and 4 bases from J; bases unmatched to any gene: 5. The CDR3 protein is CASSEDRGRYYEQYF. CDR3 coding DNA: TGTGCCAGCAGTGAAGACAGGGGGCGTTATTACGAGCAGTACTTC.

The rearrangement uses TRBV19 and TRBJ1-2; 10 bases are a match to TRBD1. The CDR3 extends over 14 amino acids. CDR1 and CDR2 from the germline V gene are LNHDA and SQIVND (reference sequence). With V trimmed by 4 bases and J by 2 bases, 1 base remained unmatched. The CDR3 region is CASSRDRGNYGYTF. DNA for the CDR3: TGTGCCAGTAGTAGGGACAGGGGCAACTATGGCTACACCTTC.

The rearrangement links TRBV10-3 to TRBJ2-7; 9 bases are shared with TRBD1. Losses at the gene ends were 6 bases for V and 2 bases for J; bases not matched to a gene: 5. Germline loops: CDR1 ENHRY, CDR2 SYGVKD. This CDR3 comprises 14 residues. The CDR3 DNA reads TGTGCCATCAGCCGGACAGGGGAAGCCTACGAGCAGTACTTC. Protein product: CAISRTGEAYEQYF.

The chain is built from TRBV9 and TRBJ2-1; the D gene is possibly TRBD2 (6 bases). This CDR3 has 16 amino acids. The V and J ends lost 4 bases and 2 bases respectively, with 16 bases between them. Germline assignment: CDR1 SGDLS and CDR2 YYNGEE. CDR3 sequence reads: CASSPRAEGTYNEQFF. In DNA form, the CDR3 reads TGTGCCAGCAGCCCTAGGGCGGAGGGGACCTACAATGAGCAGTTCTTC.

The J gene is TRBJ2-3, the V gene TRBV7-3, with no clear D. This CDR3 region has 14 residues. The germline V and J ends were trimmed by 1 base and 1 base, with 6 bases remaining between them. The V gene's germline CDR1 is SGHTA and CDR2 FQGTGA. DNA for the CDR3: TGTGCCAGCAGCTTAAACCCGGGCACAGATACGCAGTATTTT. It encodes CASSLNPGTDTQYF. Based on the CDR3 plus reference TRBV7-3 and TRBJ2-3, the full variable domain is GAGVSQTPSNKVTEKGKYVELRCDPISGHTALYWYRQSLGQGPEFLIYFQGTGAADDSGLPNDRFFAVRPEGSVSTLKIQRTERGDSAVYLCASSLNPGTDTQYFGPGTRLTVL.

This chain connects TRBV7-2 to TRBJ1-5, with TRBD1 identical over 7 bases. CDR3 size: 18 residues. With V trimmed by 5 bases and J by 7 bases, 20 bases remained unmatched. Germline V lookup: CDR1 SGHTA, CDR2 FQGNSA. This CDR3 reads CASSARDRRMPPYQPQHF. The CDR3 bases are TGTGCCAGCAGCGCGCGGGACAGACGTATGCCCCCCTACCAGCCCCAGCATTTT.

This sequence joins TRBV5-4 and TRBJ2-3; TRBD2 matches 9 bases. Trimming removed 0 bases from V and 4 bases from J; junction bases left unmatched: 3. The CDR3 has 15 amino acids. The germline CDR1 and CDR2 sequences are SGHNT and YYREEE (reference sequence). Here the CDR3 DNA reads TGTGCCAGCAGCTTGGTCGGGACTAGCTCAGATACGCAGTATTTT. Protein: CASSLVGTSSDTQYF. The whole variable domain, remainder taken from reference TRBV5-4 and TRBJ2-3, is ETGVTQSPTHLIKTRGQQVTLRCSSQSGHNTVSWYQQALGQGPQFIFQYYREEENGRGNFPPRFSGLQFPNYSSELNVNALELDDSALYLCASSLVGTSSDTQYFGPGTRLTVL.

V and J are TRBV12-3 or TRBV12-4 and TRBJ2-7; 7 bases match TRBD2. The CDR3 loop spans 13 amino acids. After removal of 3 bases from V and 7 bases from J, the junction contained 6 bases not matched to a gene. The CDR3 spells CASSFGGSREQYF. As DNA, the CDR3 is TGTGCCAGCAGTTTCGGGGGGAGCCGGGAGCAGTACTTC.

This rearrangement joins TRBV28 to TRBJ2-1; TRBD2 might be the D (5 bases). This CDR3 region has 15 residues. The V end lost 1 base, the J end lost 3 bases, and 10 bases lay between the germline ends. Germline assignment: CDR1 MDHEN and CDR2 SYDVKM. DNA of the CDR3: TGTGCCAGCAGTTTATCCTTAACTAGCTACAATGAGCAGTTCTTC. Protein: CASSLSLTSYNEQFF.

The genes are TRBV28 and TRBJ1-5; D is uncertain. Trimming pared 5 bases from V and 7 bases from J, leaving 9 bases between. The CDR3 covers 12 residues. From germline, CDR1 is MDHEN and CDR2 SYDVKM. CDR3: CASSPRFQPQHF. The DNA of the CDR3 is TGTGCCAGCAGTCCTCGGTTCCAGCCCCAGCATTTT.

The chain couples TRBV5-8 to TRBJ1-1; D not resolved. This CDR3 has 14 amino acids. V lost 2 bases and J lost 0, with 8 bases in between. The V gene's germline CDR1 is SGHTS and CDR2 YDEGEE. This CDR3 is CASSLRVMNTEAFF. The CDR3 DNA reads as TGTGCCAGCAGCTTACGGGTTATGAACACTGAAGCTTTCTTT.

The rearrangement uses TRBV6-4 and TRBJ2-5; 7 bases align to TRBD2. J gave up 9 bases and V 0 bases, and 7 bases lay outside the gene matches. In germline, CDR1 is MRHNA, CDR2 SNTAGT. The CDR3 totals 14 residues. CDR3 in amino acids: CASSDSKRGGAQYF. Here the CDR3 DNA reads TGTGCCAGCAGTGACTCGAAGCGGGGTGGGGCCCAGTACTTC.

The CDR3 reads CATSRTSGQETQYF. CDR3 in DNA: TGTGCCACCAGCAGGACTAGCGGACAAGAGACCCAGTACTTC. The gene calls are TRBV15 and TRBJ2-5, with 9 bases fitting TRBD2. Per the germline V gene, CDR1 is LNHNV and CDR2 is YYDKDF (reference sequence). Germline trimming cut 3 bases from V and 2 bases from J; bases unmatched to any gene: 1. The CDR3 spans 14 residues.

CDR3 DNA: TGTGCCAGCAGCAAAGTGGGACTGCGCACAGATACGCAGTATTTT. Its translation is CASSKVGLRTDTQYF. The rearrangement uses TRBV11-2 and TRBJ2-3, with D maybe TRBD2 (6 bases). V was pared by 5 bases and J by 1 base, with 13 bases between. The CDR3 is 15 amino acids. CDR1 is SGHAT and CDR2 is FQNNGV in the germline V gene.

The chain employs TRBV28 and TRBJ1-1, with D possibly TRBD1 on 6 matching bases. V was shortened by 6 bases and J by 3 bases, with 14 bases between the two germline ends. This CDR3 region has 14 residues. Germline CDR1 MDHEN, CDR2 SYDVKM. This chain's CDR3 is CASSHGTGYTEAFF. The CDR3 bases are TGTGCCAGCAGCCACGGCACAGGGTACACTGAAGCTTTCTTT.

The chain couples TRBV28 to TRBJ2-1; TRBD1 matches 10 bases. The germline V gene encodes CDR1 MDHEN and CDR2 SYDVKM. This CDR3 is 15 amino acids long. The trim removed 3 bases at V and 2 bases at J, leaving 1 base unmatched. The CDR3 bases are TGTGCCAGCAGTTTCGGACAGGGGGCCTACAATGAGCAGTTCTTC. Translation gives CASSFGQGAYNEQFF.

This chain connects TRBV11-2 to TRBJ2-1, with a possible D match to TRBD2 (6 bases). The V and J ends lost 1 base and 10 bases respectively, with 26 bases between them. This CDR3 has 18 amino acids. The germline CDR1 and CDR2 sequences are SGHAT and FQNNGV. The chain's CDR3 is CASSLAAGGGNLPGEQFF. The CDR3, as DNA: TGTGCCAGCAGCTTAGCGGCCGGCGGCGGGAACCTCCCGGGGGAGCAGTTCTTC.

CDR3 nucleotide sequence: TGTGCCAGCTCACCACTGGACACTGGGGACACTGAAGCTTTCTTT. It translates to CASSPLDTGDTEAFF. V is TRBV18 and J is TRBJ1-1, with D maybe TRBD1 (5 bases). The CDR3 spans 15 residues. Germline V CDR1 and CDR2: KGHSH, LQKENI. The germline V and J ends were trimmed by 1 base and 3 bases, with 12 bases remaining between them.

The CDR3 DNA reads TGTGCCAGCAGTGCGGGACAGACTTACAATCAGCCCCAGCATTTT. Translating it yields CASSAGQTYNQPQHF. The chain combines TRBV6-2 or TRBV6-3 with TRBJ1-5; 7 bases map to TRBD1. The germline V gene has CDR1 MNHEY and CDR2 SVGEGT. The V and J ends lost 5 bases and 3 bases, in that order; junction bases with no gene match: 7. The CDR3 length is 15 residues.